These 11 T cell receptor beta chains came from one sample sequenced in a study of early T cells in non-severe SARS-CoV-2 infection. A single record per CDR3 protein comes from TCRdb applying MiXCR to the 5' RACE reads. Counted here are roughly 72,000 distinct CDR3 sequences, under 15% occurring once; the ten biggest clones make up 2.5% to 3%. The source material was whole blood, sampled at baseline. The receptors were sampled from an adult who was a healthcare worker with PCR-confirmed SARS-CoV-2 infection or an uninfected control (not recorded which).

The chain employs TRBV29-1 and TRBJ2-5, with D possibly called TRBD1 or TRBD2 (5 bases each). This CDR3 contains 12 residues. Germline values: CDR1 SQVTM, CDR2 ANQGSEA. Between the trimmed V and J ends, which lost 2 bases and 9 bases, there was a span of 13 bases. As DNA, the CDR3 is TGCAGCGTTGAATGGGGGACGAGGGCCCAGTACTTC. It codes for CSVEWGTRAQYF.

V and J are TRBV6-2 or TRBV6-3 and TRBJ2-3, with D perhaps matching TRBD2 (7 bases). Germline lookup yields CDR1 MNHEY and CDR2 SVGEGT. The V and J ends lost 2 bases and 3 bases respectively, with 12 bases between them. The CDR3 consists of 15 residues. The CDR3 reads CASSYAGALTDTQYF. For the CDR3, the DNA is TGTGCCAGCAGTTACGCGGGGGCCCTGACAGATACGCAGTATTTT.

This clonotype was counted a few times. The gene calls are TRBV27 and TRBJ1-6; perhaps TRBD1 as D (5 bases). CDR1 and CDR2 (germline): MNHEY, SMNVEV (reference sequence). Deletions cut 8 bases from V and 6 bases from J, with 14 bases between. This CDR3 contains 14 residues. The CDR3 sequence: CASSRGGSNSPLHF. DNA for the CDR3: TGTGCCAGCTCCCGCGGGGGAAGTAATTCACCCCTCCACTTT.

The sample holds a few counts of this clonotype. The rearrangement joins TRBV11-2 to TRBJ2-3; D could derive from TRBD1 or TRBD2 (5 bases each). V was cut by 5 bases and J by 6 bases, with 15 bases left in between. Per germline, CDR1 SGHAT and CDR2 FQNNGV. The length of the CDR3 is 14 residues. The CDR3 is CASSLTPEGDTQYF. DNA of the CDR3: TGTGCCAGCAGCCTTACCCCTGAGGGGGATACGCAGTATTTT.

The CDR3 region has the DNA TGCGCCAGCAGGGGGACGGGATCACCCCTCCACTTT. It yields the protein CASRGTGSPLHF. The chain links TRBV10-2 to TRBJ1-6, with D perhaps matching TRBD1 (5 bases). The CDR3 runs to 12 residues. CDR1 and CDR2 (germline): WSHSY, SAAADI. The V end was cut by 6 bases, the J end by 10 bases, with 10 bases between.

This clonotype occurred many times. The rearrangement uses TRBV25-1 and TRBJ1-6; maybe TRBD1 (5 bases). Looked up from germline, CDR1 is MGHDK and CDR2 is SYGVNS. V was clipped by 3 bases and J by 10 bases, with 13 bases between them. The CDR3 contains 14 residues. CDR3: CASSEGDPRSPLHF. In DNA form, the CDR3 reads TGTGCCAGCAGTGAGGGGGACCCCAGGTCACCCCTCCACTTT.

There are a few counts of this clonotype. The CDR3, as DNA: TGTGCCAGCACCTTGCTCGGCGGGGGCACCGGGGAGCTGTTTTTT. Translated: CASTLLGGGTGELFF. The J gene is TRBJ2-2, the V gene TRBV12-3 or TRBV12-4; 7 bases are a match to TRBD2. This CDR3 spans 15 amino acids. J gave up 4 bases and V 7 bases, and 9 bases lay outside the gene matches.

The V gene is TRBV29-1, the J gene TRBJ2-3; tentative D call: TRBD2 (6 bases). Germline V CDR1 and CDR2: SQVTM, ANQGSEA. CDR3 length equals 12 residues. V shed 3 bases and J shed 6 bases, with 10 bases lying between them. The CDR3 region is CSVDSGLDTQYF. CDR3 sequence (DNA): TGCAGCGTTGATTCGGGACTGGATACGCAGTATTTT.

This clonotype was recorded at least ten times. V gene TRBV11-2 combines with J gene TRBJ2-7; 7 nucleotides line up with TRBD2. In germline, CDR1 is SGHAT, CDR2 FQNNGV. V gave up 2 bases and J gave up 2 bases; unmatched junction bases: 3. The CDR3 contains 14 residues. CDR3 DNA: TGTGCCAGCAGCTTAACGGGGGGAACCTACGAGCAGTACTTC. This translates into CASSLTGGTYEQYF.

This clonotype occurred many times. J is TRBJ2-3 and V is TRBV5-1; D is perhaps TRBD1 (5 bases). The CDR3 loop spans 15 amino acids. CDR1 and CDR2 from the germline V gene are SGHRS and YFSETQ. Deletions cut 4 bases from V and 2 bases from J, with 14 bases between. DNA for the CDR3: TGCGCCAGCAGCGCTTCCTGGGGCAACACAGATACGCAGTATTTT. Translating it yields CASSASWGNTDTQYF.

The CDR3 protein is CASSLEGGYMNTEAFF. CDR3 DNA: TGCGCCAGCAGCTTGGAAGGGGGCTACATGAACACTGAAGCTTTCTTT. This chain uses TRBV5-1 with TRBJ1-1; 7 nucleotides match TRBD1. The V gene end was trimmed by 0 bases and the J gene end by 0 bases; junction bases not matched to a gene: 5. The CDR3 spans 16 residues. CDR1 and CDR2 (germline): SGHRS, YFSETQ.